These T cell receptor beta chains were read from a single sample in a study of T cell repertoires in cytomegalovirus infection. TCRdb analysed the reads with MiXCR anew, one entry per CDR3 protein. The repertoire consists of some 800,000 distinct CDR3 sequences, with 30% to 35% occurring once and the leading ten covering 9.5% to 15%. Their cognate antigens are unknown. The specimen comprised cultured CD8+ T cells from PBMCs, sampled from culture after CMV antigen stimulation. The receptors shown here come from a human donor in good health (CMV status not recorded). Some clones in this sample may be carry-over from other donors' samples. The CDR3 runs from the conserved cysteine through the conserved F or W. D genes are given only for firm matches. The listing skips clone size in some rows; elsewhere it reads once, few, many or a size class.

v_call	clone_size	j_call	d_call	cdr3_aa	cdr3_nt
TRBV7-2	few	TRBJ1-1	NA	CASSSGYGQMNTEAFF	TGTGCCAGCAGCTCAGGATACGGACAGATGAACACTGAAGCTTTCTTT
TRBV6-1	few	TRBJ2-7	NA	CAPMPNSYEQYF	TGTGCCCCCATGCCTAATTCCTACGAGCAGTACTTC
TRBV20-1	NA	TRBJ2-3	TRBD1	CSARDKGASTDTQYF	TGCAGTGCTAGAGATAAGGGGGCGTCCACAGATACGCAGTATTTT
TRBV6-1	few	TRBJ1-2	NA	CASSEPVGGVNYGYTF	TGTGCCAGCAGTGAACCCGTAGGAGGGGTGAACTATGGCTACACCTTC
TRBV25-1	NA	TRBJ2-4	NA	CASIGVSPGIQYF	TGTGCCAGCATCGGGGTATCGCCGGGAATTCAGTACTTC
TRBV5-1	NA	TRBJ2-7	TRBD2	CASRPYSGGLSYEQYF	TGCGCCAGCAGACCTTATAGCGGGGGCCTCTCCTACGAGCAGTACTTC
TRBV7-3	few	TRBJ2-3	TRBD2	CASSPSGGDPDTQYF	TGTGCCAGCAGCCCTAGCGGGGGGGACCCAGATACGCAGTATTTT
TRBV7-6	NA	TRBJ2-3	TRBD2	CASTVTSGGTDTQYF	TGTGCCTCCACGGTCACTAGCGGGGGCACAGATACGCAGTATTTT
TRBV14	few	TRBJ2-5	NA	CASSQVEQQETQYF	TGTGCCAGCAGCCAAGTAGAGCAACAAGAGACCCAGTACTTC
TRBV7-9	NA	TRBJ1-2	NA	CASSFPDGGFFYGYTF	TGTGCCAGCAGCTTCCCTGACGGGGGCTTTTTCTATGGCTACACCTTC
TRBV29-1	few	TRBJ2-7	TRBD1	CSVRTGTSYEQYF	TGCAGCGTCCGGACAGGGACGAGCTACGAGCAGTACTTC
TRBV11-2	NA	TRBJ2-1	NA	CASSFGKKADEQFF	TGTGCCAGCAGCTTCGGCAAAAAAGCCGATGAGCAGTTCTTC
TRBV25-1	NA	TRBJ1-6	NA	CASSEGAKYNSPLHF	TGTGCCAGCAGTGAGGGCGCAAAATATAATTCACCCCTCCACTTT
TRBV7-2	few	TRBJ1-2	TRBD1	CVTLQDRGFGGYTF	TGTGTCACCCTACAGGACAGGGGGTTCGGTGGCTACACCTTC
TRBV11-2	NA	TRBJ2-7	TRBD2	CASSLGGTSNYEQYF	TGTGCCAGCAGCTTAGGTGGGACTAGTAATTACGAGCAGTACTTC
TRBV4-1	few	TRBJ2-1	TRBD2	CASSPQAGRGRDRYNEQFF	TGCGCCAGCAGCCCGCAAGCGGGAAGGGGCCGGGATAGGTACAATGAGCAGTTCTTC
TRBV14	few	TRBJ2-7	NA	CASSPSSWITYEQYF	TGTGCCAGCAGTCCCTCCAGCTGGATAACCTACGAGCAGTACTTC
TRBV7-6	NA	TRBJ1-1	TRBD1	CASSSYPKDRDHEAFF	TGTGCCAGCAGCTCATACCCCAAGGACAGGGATCATGAAGCTTTCTTT
TRBV6-2/TRBV6-3	NA	TRBJ2-2	NA	CASSSSRYTGELFF	TGTGCCAGCAGTTCCAGCCGATACACCGGGGAGCTGTTTTTT
TRBV2	NA	TRBJ1-1	TRBD1	CASSEGTGVTEAFF	TGTGCCAGCAGTGAAGGGACAGGGGTTACTGAAGCTTTCTTT
TRBV7-3	NA	TRBJ2-1	NA	CASSSDPGGAYNEQFF	TGTGCCAGCAGCTCAGACCCGGGGGGCGCCTACAATGAGCAGTTCTTC
TRBV6-6	NA	TRBJ1-4	NA	CASSYPEDGEKLFF	TGTGCCAGCAGTTACCCCGAGGACGGTGAAAAACTGTTTTTT
TRBV20-1	NA	TRBJ2-5	NA	CSASREPGIGTQYF	TGCAGTGCTAGTCGGGAGCCGGGGATTGGGACCCAGTACTTC
TRBV7-9	many	TRBJ2-5	NA	CASSTLSRQETQYF	TGTGCCAGCAGCACGCTAAGCAGACAAGAGACCCAGTACTTC
TRBV7-6	NA	TRBJ2-6	TRBD2	CASSPIRERGGAGANVLTF	TGTGCCAGCAGCCCTATAAGAGAGCGGGGGGGCGCCGGGGCCAACGTCCTGACTTTC
TRBV7-2	few	TRBJ1-2	NA	CASSLSPRRGALGYGYTF	TGTGCCAGCAGTCTCAGCCCTAGACGGGGGGCGCTTGGGTATGGCTACACCTTC
TRBV3-1	few	TRBJ1-1	NA	CASSLDRRMNTEAFF	TGTGCCAGCAGCCTAGACAGGAGAATGAACACTGAAGCTTTCTTT
TRBV27	few	TRBJ1-2	TRBD1	CASSLSIDRGLSGYTF	TGTGCCAGCAGTTTATCTATAGACAGGGGGCTGAGTGGCTACACCTTC
TRBV19	many	TRBJ1-6	TRBD1	CASGGTGGARSISPLHF	TGTGCCAGTGGCGGGACAGGGGGCGCCAGGTCGATCTCACCCCTCCACTTT
TRBV6-2/TRBV6-3	few	TRBJ1-1	NA	CASNRPSNTEAFF	TGTGCCAGCAATAGGCCATCGAACACTGAAGCTTTCTTT